The present T cell receptor (beta chain) was sequenced within a study of blood T cell repertoires in COVID-19. In the study overall: T cells, B-cell-depleted T cells, or PBMCs supplied cDNA or gDNA.

Profiling relied on immunoSEQ multiplex PCR, and the TCRdb table lists in-frame clones only, not all of them. The sample has roughly 100,000 clones; roughly 85% are singletons. This CDR3 has 16 amino acids. The J segment lost 3 bases and the V segment lost 1 base, leaving 7 bases of the junction unmatched. Germline assignment: CDR1 SNHLY and CDR2 FYNNEI. The source is a middle-aged man with acute or convalescent COVID-19. The sequencing input was peripheral blood. The rearrangement joins TRBV2 to TRBJ1-1; 8 bases match TRBD1. DNA of the CDR3: TGTGCCAGCAGTGAAGGGGGCAGGGGGCCCCACACTGAAGCTTTCTTT. It yields the protein CASSEGGRGPHTEAFF.